A selection of T cell receptor beta chains follows, all from one sample in a study of cytomegalovirus exposure and HLA in healthy donors. The data were produced by immunoSEQ multiplex PCR, yet TCRdb's version contains in-frame clones alone and is incomplete. The table lists some 99,000 clones, 76% of them singletons. Sequencing was done on a sample of PBMCs. Receptors originate from a woman aged 45 to 65 in good health and CMV-seropositive. The CDR3 runs from the conserved cysteine through the conserved F or W. D genes are given only for firm matches. The size of a clone is reported for some rows only, either as once, few or many, or as a class for expanded clones.

DNA,CDR3,D,size,V,J
TGTGCCAGTAGTATCATGGGGACAGGTGATGGGCAAACTAACTATGGCTACACCTTC,CASSIMGTGDGQTNYGYTF,TRBD1,.,TRBV19,TRBJ1-2
TGTGCCAGCAGCTTGGCGGCTAGCGGGAGTAAACAGACCCAGTACTTC,CASSLAASGSKQTQYF,TRBD2,.,TRBV5-6,TRBJ2-5
TGTGCCAGCAGCTGGGACACCTACACAGATACGCAGTATTTT,CASSWDTYTDTQYF,.,.,TRBV11-3,TRBJ2-3
TGCGCCAGCAGCTTGGGTCAGGGGGCCTACAATGAGCAGTTCTTC,CASSLGQGAYNEQFF,TRBD1,few,TRBV5-1,TRBJ2-1
TGTGCCAGCAGCGGCGGAGATGGCTACACCTTC,CASSGGDGYTF,.,once,TRBV6-6,TRBJ1-2
TGTGCCAGCAGCGTCACTAGCTCAGGAGCAGATACGCAGTATTTT,CASSVTSSGADTQYF,.,.,TRBV9,TRBJ2-3
TGTGCCAGCTCACCCCGGAGACAGCCAGATACGCAGTATTTT,CASSPRRQPDTQYF,.,.,TRBV18,TRBJ2-3
TGTGCCAGCAGCGCCCGGGGGGGAGTGAATGAGCAGTTCTTC,CASSARGGVNEQFF,TRBD2,.,TRBV9,TRBJ2-1
TGTGCCAGCAGCCCCCGTCCGGGACAGACCTACAATGAGCAGTTCTTC,CASSPRPGQTYNEQFF,TRBD1,.,TRBV5-4,TRBJ2-1
TGTGCCAGCAGCGTCGAGGCGTCGCGCCGCGGGTGGGAAGCCAACGGCCTGACTTTC,CASSVEASRRGWEANGLTF,.,.,TRBV9,TRBJ2-6
TGCAGCGTTGACGGGGGTGGGGATACGCAGTATTTT,CSVDGGGDTQYF,.,.,TRBV29-1,TRBJ2-3
TGTGCCAGCAGCTTGAACCTGGGCGGGACTAGCGGAGATAGTTCCTACGAGCAGTACTTC,CASSLNLGGTSGDSSYEQYF,TRBD2,.,TRBV7-8,TRBJ2-7
TGTGCCAGCAGCCGAGGGTCGAGCCCGGGTAATGAGCAGTTCTTC,CASSRGSSPGNEQFF,.,.,TRBV7-2,TRBJ2-1
TGTGCCAGCAGCGTACTCGCGGGAGAAGAGACCCAGTACTTC,CASSVLAGEETQYF,TRBD2,.,TRBV9,TRBJ2-5
TGCGCCAGCAGCTTGGGGATGACAGGTACCTACGAGCAGTACTTC,CASSLGMTGTYEQYF,.,.,TRBV5-1,TRBJ2-7
TGTGCCAGCAGCTTGCTCCCTAGCGGCAAAAACATTCAGTACTTC,CASSLLPSGKNIQYF,TRBD2,.,TRBV9,TRBJ2-4
TGCGCCAGCAGCCAAGATCCGGGTCACGAGGAGACCCAGTACTTC,CASSQDPGHEETQYF,.,.,TRBV4-3,TRBJ2-5
TGTGCCAGCAGCCAGCAGGGGCAATACAATGAGCAGTTCTTC,CASSQQGQYNEQFF,.,.,TRBV7-2,TRBJ2-1
TGTGCCAGCAGCTCTTCCGGGTATTCTAATTCACCCCTCCACTTT,CASSSSGYSNSPLHF,.,.,TRBV7-2,TRBJ1-6
TGTGCCAGTAAAGACAGGGGGCGTGTGGTGCAGTACTTC,CASKDRGRVVQYF,TRBD1,.,TRBV2,TRBJ2-7
TGCGCCAGCAGCTTGATGTGGGAGGGACCTTTCGATGAGCAGTTCTTC,CASSLMWEGPFDEQFF,TRBD2,.,TRBV5-1,TRBJ2-1
TGTGCCAGCAGCCACGGACCGGGGGGGGGAGAGACCCAGTACTTC,CASSHGPGGGETQYF,TRBD2,.,TRBV5-4,TRBJ2-5
TGTGCCAGTAGTATCCCTGGTCTAGATTCCAATGAGCAGTTCTTC,CASSIPGLDSNEQFF,.,.,TRBV19,TRBJ2-1
TGTGCCAGCACCTTAGCAGGGGGTAGGGGGCAGTACTTC,CASTLAGGRGQYF,TRBD1,.,TRBV7-9,TRBJ2-7
TGTGCCACCAGCAAGGGACAGGGGAATCCTAACTATGGCTACACCTTC,CATSKGQGNPNYGYTF,TRBD1,.,TRBV15,TRBJ1-2
TGTGCCAGCAGCTCCGGACAGGATGGCGAGCAGTACTTC,CASSSGQDGEQYF,TRBD1,.,TRBV7-2,TRBJ2-7
TGTGCCAGCAGCTTTCTTCCGGGGGGGTACAATGAGCAGTTCTTC,CASSFLPGGYNEQFF,TRBD2,.,TRBV11-2,TRBJ2-1
TGTGCCAGCAGCCTGGGGGCTAAGGATGGCTACACCTTC,CASSLGAKDGYTF,.,once,TRBV25-1,TRBJ1-2
TGTGCCAGCAGCCGGGACAGGGAGGAGACCCAGTACTTC,CASSRDREETQYF,TRBD1,.,TRBV7-2,TRBJ2-5
TGCAGCGTAAGACAGGTCCACGAGCAGTACTTC,CSVRQVHEQYF,.,.,TRBV29-1,TRBJ2-7
TGTGCCAGCAGCTTGAGAGGGGGCAATGGCTACACCTTC,CASSLRGGNGYTF,TRBD1,.,TRBV7-9,TRBJ1-2
TGTGCCAGCAGCTCGGCTCCACGGACTAGCGGTGCGGGCGAGCAGTACTTC,CASSSAPRTSGAGEQYF,TRBD2,.,TRBV7-2,TRBJ2-7
TGTGCCAGCAGTCCGGGACAGTATAATGAAAAACTGTTTTTT,CASSPGQYNEKLFF,TRBD1,.,TRBV2,TRBJ1-4
TGTGCCAGCAGCTTAGGGACTACTCCAGATACGCAGTATTTT,CASSLGTTPDTQYF,.,.,TRBV7-2,TRBJ2-3
TGCGCCAGCAGCTTGCTGAGTAGCTCCTACAATGAGCAGTTCTTC,CASSLLSSSYNEQFF,.,.,TRBV5-1,TRBJ2-1
TGTGCCAGCAGCTTAGTCCTAGCGGGCGGCACAGATACGCAGTATTTT,CASSLVLAGGTDTQYF,TRBD2,.,TRBV7-6,TRBJ2-3
TGTGCCAGCAGTGAAGAGACAGGAGAGGTCCAGTACTTC,CASSEETGEVQYF,.,.,TRBV2,TRBJ2-5